This T cell receptor beta chain was documented in a study of cytomegalovirus exposure and HLA in healthy donors (dated by TCRdb to about 2017). Study-wide context: An earlier analysis of several hundred of the donors reported 276 Gb of sequence data and 117 million unique TCR beta sequences obtained from around 170 million T cells. Roughly 320 gigabases of sequencing data and 91 million or so unique TCR sequences made up an early release that covered nearly 650 HLA-typed donors. The genetic ancestry cluster associated with self-reported Caucasian donors included about four fifths of the 300 to 450 genotyped donors. The study was designed to test whether signatures of past pathogen exposure could be identified by cataloging public T cell receptors. The study used immunosequencing to profile the T cell repertoires of more than 650 subjects and linked those repertoires to cytomegalovirus serostatus. In addition to the first cohort of roughly 670 subjects, a separate validation cohort of approximately 120 different subjects was used. To predict cytomegalovirus infection status, the study combined high-throughput TCR immunosequencing, statistical association of individual TCRs with disease status, and machine learning. A later analysis re-analyzed previously published TCR beta repertoires from 660 or so donors and added high-resolution HLA genotyping to study TCR occurrence patterns. Rather than using new phenotypic data, the later analysis identified candidate immune exposures from TCR beta sequences and from how often those sequences occurred across donors. An earlier analysis of approximately 500 of the donors applied high-throughput TCR beta sequencing to assess whether each TCR beta V gene segment acted as functional or pseudogenic. Donor age, sex, ethnicity and CMV serostatus were collected together with the repertoire data. Genome-wide SNP genotypes for about 65% of the roughly 700 donors were used in a later genetic analysis, which treated that subset as a discovery cohort. Every discovery cohort repertoire had been produced on one sequencing platform. HLA typing covered class I and class II loci at four-digit resolution. Typing coverage differed by locus: A, B, C, DRB1 and DQB1 were typed in roughly 629-630 donors, DQA1 in around 500, DPA1 in approximately 610, and DPB1 in 400 to 480. A handful of DR-DQ haplotypes were handled as single units for association and clustering because linkage in the cohort was strong. Among 398 genotyped donors of the cohort, an average of about 240,000 unique TCR beta nucleotide sequences were sequenced per donor, roughly a sixth of them non-productive.

The CDR3 runs 14 residues from the cysteine to the phenylalanine. CDR3 DNA is the only sequence kept; it has 42 bases, read in frame from the first base. In total, fewer than 750 healthy bone marrow donors made up the cohort. At the time of sampling, every cohort member was nominally healthy, though immune exposures that went unrecorded were likely present. The donor was CMV seronegative and belonged to the group of around 400 seronegative cohort members. Each donor provided a peripheral blood sample, and peripheral blood mononuclear cells were used for TCR beta sequencing. Genomic DNA extraction from the blood cell samples was performed with the Qiagen DNeasy Blood Extraction Kit. Regarding this clone: What antigen it recognizes has not been identified. No much larger clone exists at a distance of one base, and base qualities are not known.

Library preparation used the immunoSEQ multiplex PCR assay. The multiplex PCR relied on a mix of 60 forward primers for TCR Vbeta segments and 13 reverse primers for TCR Jbeta segments. Amplification of the CDR3 region of rearranged TCR beta genes was performed with a multiplex PCR assay on genomic DNA. On the Illumina HiSeq System, the amplified TCR beta libraries were sequenced as 87-base-pair reads. Per the source publication's procedure: A later analysis counted about 82 million unique TCR beta chains across the 640 or so repertoires, and approximately 11 million of these chains were shared by at least two donors. Raw reads were error-corrected and collapsed into unique sequences by a nearest-neighbor algorithm in which closely related sequences were merged to remove PCR and sequencing errors. V, D and J gene segments were assigned by aligning CDR3 sequences to IMGT reference sequences. For a sequence to be retained, a match of at least six nucleotides was required to both a V gene segment and a J gene segment. Rearrangements were classified as productive when the CDR3 lacked stop codons and remained in frame with V and J, and all other rearrangements were classified as non-productive. Following IMGT convention, CDR3 was defined as the stretch from the second conserved V-encoded cysteine up to the conserved J-encoded phenylalanine. Sequences without an unambiguous match to a single V gene segment were excluded from the earlier analysis of 587 of the donors. In an earlier analysis of 587 of the donors, a V segment was called functional when productive rearrangements were above 56.7%, and segregating when the standard deviation between donors exceeded 5%. A statistical classification framework was developed to diagnose cytomegalovirus status using the catalog of TCR beta chain sequences. In a later analysis, TCR nucleotide sequences were compared against IMGT/GENE-DB human TR gene sequences so that V and J genes could be assigned. The TCRdist pipeline was used in a later analysis to assign CDR3 sequences and most-parsimonious VDJ recombination scenarios. In a later analysis, each TCR beta chain was defined by its CDR3 amino acid sequence together with its V-gene family, and reads without a unique V-gene family were excluded. As a way to deal with suspected cross-contamination and a sequencing artifact, a later analysis dropped 640 or so nucleotide sequences that were highly shared and had low generation probability. A later analysis calculated a clonal expansion index for each public chain from normalized within-repertoire ranks of inferred template counts. In a later analysis, generation probabilities were computed with a VDJ recombination model fitted to out-of-frame rearrangements, and the resulting probabilities were checked against IGoR. In a later analysis, hypergeometric tests were used to score TCR-TCR, TCR-HLA and TCR-CMV co-occurrence, with a repertoire-size bias correction applied to TCR pairs. A later analysis estimated false discovery rates by permuting HLA or CMV assignments 20 times. In a later analysis, co-occurring TCRs were grouped using DBSCAN, and TCRdist sequence similarity was added for clustering within HLA-allele-positive subsets. Repertoires with fewer than 30,000 or more than 120,000 public chains were left out of co-occurrence clustering, as were roughly five repertoires with anomalous nucleotide sharing. Not all clones reach the TCRdb copy of this immuneACCESS table, which keeps in-frame sequences only. Checked studies attribute under half of the gap to unresolved V genes and leave the rest unexplained. V and J calls and clone size are copied from that table; D and trimming were computed from the DNA. The sample data list more than 150,000 clones, and roughly 87% of these were observed just once. The ten largest clones take up roughly 0.2% of the sample.

Study-level results and caveats: Roughly uniform sequencing depth across donors was assumed in presence/absence analyses, although this assumption may not hold. In the study, some 180 TCR beta chains were listed as associated with cytomegalovirus. A cluster of highly shared sequence variants was judged likely to represent a technical artifact of the sequencing pipeline. In both the original and validation cohorts, the classifier was reported to diagnose cytomegalovirus status with high specificity and sensitivity. Most TCR sequences were observed very rarely across donors, whereas some public TCRs were present in many individuals. HLA typing was unavailable for some donors at each locus, so association tests used only the typed subset. In a later analysis, HLA-associated TCR beta chains showed more clonal expansion and lower generation probabilities than non-associated chains that were equally common. According to a later genetic analysis, donors in an Asian-associated ancestry cluster had fewer N-insertions in productive TCRs than the approximately 690-donor mean. Because the 87-base-pair reads could not distinguish some IMGT-functional V segments, including TRBV6-2 and TRBV6-3, those segments were excluded. An earlier analysis of 587 of the donors showed that most TCR beta V segments appeared in productive rearrangements either about 87% or about 30% of the time, which broadly matched IMGT annotations. The only immune exposure information available for the cohort was CMV serostatus. A further reported finding was that TCR beta sequences accurately predicted the HLA-A and HLA-B alleles for most subjects in the first cohort. A few of the identified cytomegalovirus-associated TCR beta chains were confirmed in vitro to be specific for cytomegalovirus antigens. Strong co-occurrence of HLA alleles, especially DR and DQ, made assigning TCR associations to individual alleles difficult. Only TCR beta chains were sequenced in this cohort, and the absence of alpha or paired-chain data limited detectable features. A later analysis found that TCR association rates varied across HLA loci, with DRB1 alleles showing the most associated TCRs and HLA-C alleles the fewest. Linkage disequilibrium might explain the correlated functional status among segregating V segments, but an unknown experimental factor could not be excluded. Specific HLA alleles were associated with over 15,000 TCR beta sequences at a false discovery rate of 0.05 in a later analysis. About 17 rarely observed V segments, including chromosome 9 orphons, were excluded from the earlier analysis of about 500 of the donors because counts were too low. In a later analysis, most CMV-associated TCR beta chains were found to appear HLA-restricted, with HLA associations seemingly driven largely by CMV exposure. V-gene and J-gene trimming of TCR beta chains was associated with a missense DCLRE1C variant in a later genetic analysis, and the association was replicated in an independent cohort. It was suggested by the authors that the approach could potentially be generalized to other disease states and immunological phenotypes. In a later analysis, several top co-occurrence clusters were reported to appear linked to parvovirus B19, influenza, CMV and Epstein-Barr virus.

Here the chain combines TRBV12-2 and TRBJ1-5; the table assigns TRBD1, which was not confirmed against the DNA. TRBV12-2 is termed a pseudogene. Material: PBMCs. This sequence originates from a girl under two years old in good health and CMV-seronegative. This receptor has the CDR3 CASSRQPLNQPQHF. The DNA sequence is as follows: TGTGCAAGCAGTCGACAGCCCCTCAATCAGCCCCAGCATTTT.